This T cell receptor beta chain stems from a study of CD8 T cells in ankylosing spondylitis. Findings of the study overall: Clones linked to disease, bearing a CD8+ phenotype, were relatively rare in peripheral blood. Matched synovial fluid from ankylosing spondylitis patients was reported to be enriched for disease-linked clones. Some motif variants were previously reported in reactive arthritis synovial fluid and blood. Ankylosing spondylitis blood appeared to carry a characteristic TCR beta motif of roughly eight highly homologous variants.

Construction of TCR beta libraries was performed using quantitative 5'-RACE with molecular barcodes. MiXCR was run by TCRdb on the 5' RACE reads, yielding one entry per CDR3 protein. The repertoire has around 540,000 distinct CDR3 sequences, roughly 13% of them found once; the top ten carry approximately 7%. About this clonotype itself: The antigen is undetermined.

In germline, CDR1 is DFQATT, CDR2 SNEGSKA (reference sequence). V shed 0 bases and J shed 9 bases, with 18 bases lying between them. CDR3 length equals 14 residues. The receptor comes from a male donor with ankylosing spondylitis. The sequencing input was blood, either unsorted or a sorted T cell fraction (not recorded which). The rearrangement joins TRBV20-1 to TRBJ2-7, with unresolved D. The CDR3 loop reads CSAREGRRPAGQYF. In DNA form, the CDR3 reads TGCAGTGCTAGAGAAGGCAGGAGACCCGCCGGGCAGTACTTC.